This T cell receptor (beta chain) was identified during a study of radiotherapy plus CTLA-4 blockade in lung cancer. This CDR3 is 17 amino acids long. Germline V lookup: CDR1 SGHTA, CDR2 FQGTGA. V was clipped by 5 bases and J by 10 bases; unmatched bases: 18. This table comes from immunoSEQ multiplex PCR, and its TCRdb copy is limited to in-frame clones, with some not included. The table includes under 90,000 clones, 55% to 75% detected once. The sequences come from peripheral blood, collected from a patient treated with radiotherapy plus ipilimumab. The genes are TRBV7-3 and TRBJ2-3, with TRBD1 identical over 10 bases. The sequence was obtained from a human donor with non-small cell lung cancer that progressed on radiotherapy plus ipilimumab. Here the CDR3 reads CASSPLPGQGMAGAQYF. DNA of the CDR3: TGTGCCAGCAGCCCACTCCCGGGACAGGGGATGGCGGGGGCGCAGTATTTT.